The source of this T cell receptor (beta chain) is a study of blood T cell repertoires in COVID-19. Study-level background: Italy, Spain and the United States were the sources of the convalescent and acute COVID-19 samples.

Assay used: immunoSEQ multiplex PCR; TCRdb lists only in-frame clones, some missing. The sample shows around 370,000 clones, around 91% of them seen only once. The V end was cut by 1 base, the J end by 6 bases, with 14 bases between. The CDR3 consists of 15 residues. The germline gives CDR1 MGHRA, CDR2 YSYEKL. The chain combines TRBV4-1 with TRBJ2-3, with a tentative D call TRBD2 (5 bases). The sequence was collected from a man younger than 30 with active or convalescent COVID-19. Sequences were obtained from peripheral blood. The CDR3 DNA reads as TGCGCCAGCAGCCAAGTGACGACTACACGGGATACGCAGTATTTT. It codes for CASSQVTTTRDTQYF.